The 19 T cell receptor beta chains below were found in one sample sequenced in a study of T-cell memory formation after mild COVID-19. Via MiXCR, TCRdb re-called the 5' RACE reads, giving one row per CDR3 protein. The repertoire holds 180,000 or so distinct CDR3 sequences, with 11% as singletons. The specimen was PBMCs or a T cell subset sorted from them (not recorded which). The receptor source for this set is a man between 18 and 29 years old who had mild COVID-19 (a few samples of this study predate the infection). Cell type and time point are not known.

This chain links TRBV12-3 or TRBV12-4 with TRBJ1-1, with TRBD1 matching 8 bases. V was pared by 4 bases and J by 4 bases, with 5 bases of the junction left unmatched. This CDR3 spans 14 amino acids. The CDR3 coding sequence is TGTGCCAGCAGTTGGGGACAGGTCGGCACTGAAGCTTTCTTT. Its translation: CASSWGQVGTEAFF.

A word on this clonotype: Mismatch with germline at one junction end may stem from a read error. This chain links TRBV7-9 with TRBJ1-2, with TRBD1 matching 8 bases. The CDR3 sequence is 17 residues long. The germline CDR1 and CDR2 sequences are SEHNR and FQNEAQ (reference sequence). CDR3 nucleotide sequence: TGTGCCATCAGCTTAACAGGGGGGGGCCGTAATGCCTATGGCTACACCTTC. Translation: CAISLTGGGRNAYGYTF.

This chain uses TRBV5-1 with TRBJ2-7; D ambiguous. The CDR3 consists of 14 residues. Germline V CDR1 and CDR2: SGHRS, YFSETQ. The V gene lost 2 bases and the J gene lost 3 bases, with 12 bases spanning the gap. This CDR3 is CASSFGANSYEQYF. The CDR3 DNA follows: TGCGCCAGCAGCTTCGGCGCGAACAGCTACGAGCAGTACTTC.

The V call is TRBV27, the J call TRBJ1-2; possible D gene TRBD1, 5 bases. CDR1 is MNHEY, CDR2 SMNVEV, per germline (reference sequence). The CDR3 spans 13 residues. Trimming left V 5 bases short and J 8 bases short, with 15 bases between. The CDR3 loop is CASSQTGGTGYTF. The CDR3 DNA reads TGTGCCAGCAGTCAAACCGGTGGGACGGGCTACACCTTC.

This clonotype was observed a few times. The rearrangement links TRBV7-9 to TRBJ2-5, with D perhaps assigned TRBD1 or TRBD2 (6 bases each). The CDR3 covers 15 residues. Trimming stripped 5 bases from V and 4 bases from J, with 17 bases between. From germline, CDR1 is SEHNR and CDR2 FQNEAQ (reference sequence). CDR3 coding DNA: TGTGCCAGCAGCATCCCACGGGGGCCCGCAGAGACCCAGTACTTC. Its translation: CASSIPRGPAETQYF.

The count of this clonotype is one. DNA of the CDR3: TGCGCCAGCAGCCAAGATTTAAGGGCCCGAGCCCAGCATTTT. It is translated as CASSQDLRARAQHF. The chain carries TRBV4-3 and TRBJ1-5, with no clear D. In germline, CDR1 is LGHNA, CDR2 YSLEER. The CDR3 has 14 residues. With 0 bases removed from V and 11 bases from J, the gap between germline ends came to 14 bases.

CDR3 loop: CASSSWGTQNTEAFF. The CDR3 DNA reads as TGTGCCAGCAGCTCGTGGGGGACGCAGAACACTGAAGCTTTCTTT. This chain uses TRBV11-2 with TRBJ1-1; maybe TRBD1 (5 bases). Germline loops: CDR1 SGHAT, CDR2 FQNNGV. This CDR3 comprises 15 residues. Trimming removed 4 bases at V and 1 base at J, with 13 bases between. Full variable domain (outside the CDR3, taken from reference TRBV11-2 and TRBJ1-1): EAGVAQSPRYKIIEKRQSVAFWCNPISGHATLYWYQQILGQGPKLLIQFQNNGVVDDSQLPKDRFSAERLKGVDSTLKIQPAKLEDSAVYLCASSSWGTQNTEAFFGQGTRLTVV.

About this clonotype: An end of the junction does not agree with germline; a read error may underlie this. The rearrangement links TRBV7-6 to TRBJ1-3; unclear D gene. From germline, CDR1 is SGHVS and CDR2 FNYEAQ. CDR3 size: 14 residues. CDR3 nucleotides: TGTGCCAGCAGCTTAGGCCCGTCTGAAAACACCATATATTTT. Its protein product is CASSLGPSENTIYF.

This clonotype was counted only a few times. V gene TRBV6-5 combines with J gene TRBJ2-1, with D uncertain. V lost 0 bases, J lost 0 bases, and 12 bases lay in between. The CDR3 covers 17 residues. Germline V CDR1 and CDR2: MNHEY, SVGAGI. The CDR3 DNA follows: TGTGCCAGCAGTTACTCGCCAGTCGCAAGCTCCTACAATGAGCAGTTCTTC. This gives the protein CASSYSPVASSYNEQFF.

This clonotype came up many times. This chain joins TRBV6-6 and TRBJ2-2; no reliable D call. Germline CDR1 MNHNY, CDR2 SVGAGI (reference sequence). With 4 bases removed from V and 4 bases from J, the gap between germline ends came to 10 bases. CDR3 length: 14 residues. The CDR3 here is CASSFTPGTGELFF. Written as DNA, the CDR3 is TGTGCCAGCAGTTTTACTCCCGGCACCGGGGAGCTGTTTTTT.

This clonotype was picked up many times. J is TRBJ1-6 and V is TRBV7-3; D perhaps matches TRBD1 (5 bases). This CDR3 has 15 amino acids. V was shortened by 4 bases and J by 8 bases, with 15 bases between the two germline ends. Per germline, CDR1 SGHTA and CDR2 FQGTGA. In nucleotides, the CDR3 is TGTGCCAGCAGCTCCGGCCACGGGGGGGATTCACCCCTCCACTTT. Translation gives CASSSGHGGDSPLHF.

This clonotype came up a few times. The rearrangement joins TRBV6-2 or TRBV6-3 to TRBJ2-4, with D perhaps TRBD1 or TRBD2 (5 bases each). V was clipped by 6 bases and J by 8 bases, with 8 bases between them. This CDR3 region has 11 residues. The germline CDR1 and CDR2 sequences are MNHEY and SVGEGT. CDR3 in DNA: TGTGCCAGCAGCCAGGGACACATTCAGTACTTC. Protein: CASSQGHIQYF.

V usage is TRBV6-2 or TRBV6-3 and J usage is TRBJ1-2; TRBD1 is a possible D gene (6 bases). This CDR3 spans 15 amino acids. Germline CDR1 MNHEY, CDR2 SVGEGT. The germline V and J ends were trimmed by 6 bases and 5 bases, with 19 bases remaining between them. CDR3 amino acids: CASRPREGVLYGYTF. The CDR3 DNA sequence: TGTGCCAGCAGACCCCGCGAGGGGGTACTTTATGGCTACACCTTC.

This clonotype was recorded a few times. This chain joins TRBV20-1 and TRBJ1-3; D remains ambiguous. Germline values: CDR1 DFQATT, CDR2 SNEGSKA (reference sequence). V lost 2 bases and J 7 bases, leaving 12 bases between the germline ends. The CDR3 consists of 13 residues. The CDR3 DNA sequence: TGCAGTGCTAGATTTGGCAGTATTAACACCATATATTTT. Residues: CSARFGSINTIYF.

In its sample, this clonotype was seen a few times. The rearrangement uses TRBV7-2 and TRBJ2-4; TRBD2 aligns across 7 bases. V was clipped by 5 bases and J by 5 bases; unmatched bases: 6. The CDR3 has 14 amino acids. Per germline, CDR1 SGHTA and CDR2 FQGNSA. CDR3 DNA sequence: TGTGCCAGCAGCCCAGCGGGACTCCAAAACATTCAGTACTTC. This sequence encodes CASSPAGLQNIQYF.

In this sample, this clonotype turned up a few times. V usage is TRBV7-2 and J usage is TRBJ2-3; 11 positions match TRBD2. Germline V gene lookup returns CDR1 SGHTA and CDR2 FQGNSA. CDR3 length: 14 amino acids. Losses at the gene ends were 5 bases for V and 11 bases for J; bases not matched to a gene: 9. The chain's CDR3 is CASSLSGGGRGQYF. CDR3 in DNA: TGTGCCAGCAGCCTTAGCGGGGGGGGGCGCGGGCAGTATTTT. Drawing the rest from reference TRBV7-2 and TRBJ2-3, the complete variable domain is GAGVSQSPSNKVTEKGKDVELRCDPISGHTALYWYRQSLGQGLEFLIYFQGNSAPDKSGLPSDRFSAERTGGSVSTLTIQRTQQEDSAVYLCASSLSGGGRGQYFGPGTRLTVL.

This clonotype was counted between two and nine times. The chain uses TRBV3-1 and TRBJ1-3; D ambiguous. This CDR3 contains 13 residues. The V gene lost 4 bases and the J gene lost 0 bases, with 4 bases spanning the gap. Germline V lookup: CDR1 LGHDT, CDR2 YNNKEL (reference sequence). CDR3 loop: CASSPSSGNTIYF. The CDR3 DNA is TGTGCCAGCAGCCCTAGCTCTGGAAACACCATATATTTT. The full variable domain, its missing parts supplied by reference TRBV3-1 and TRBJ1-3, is DTAVSQTPKYLVTQMGNDKSIKCEQNLGHDTMYWYKQDSKKFLKIMFSYNNKELIINETVPNRFSPKSPDKAHLNLHINSLELGDSAVYFCASSPSSGNTIYFGEGSWLTVV.

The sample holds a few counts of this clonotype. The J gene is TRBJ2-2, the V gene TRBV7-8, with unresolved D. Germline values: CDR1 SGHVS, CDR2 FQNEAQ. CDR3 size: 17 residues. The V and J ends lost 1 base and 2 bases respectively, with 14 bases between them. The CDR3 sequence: CASSLVVGRINTGELFF. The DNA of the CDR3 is TGTGCCAGCAGCTTAGTCGTTGGCCGGATAAACACCGGGGAGCTGTTTTTT.

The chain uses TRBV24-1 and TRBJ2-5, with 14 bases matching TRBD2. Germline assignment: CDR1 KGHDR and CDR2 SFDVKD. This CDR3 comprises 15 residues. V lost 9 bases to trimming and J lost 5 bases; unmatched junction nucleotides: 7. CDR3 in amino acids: CATEGTSGGRETQYF. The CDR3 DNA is TGTGCCACCGAAGGGACTAGCGGGGGCCGGGAGACCCAGTACTTC.